A single sample gave rise to the 3 T cell receptor beta chains below, sequenced in a study of blood T cell repertoires in COVID-19. Sequencing was performed with immunoSEQ multiplex PCR; in TCRdb, only in-frame clones are kept and a portion is missing. The sample carries some 150,000 clones, approximately 80% recorded once. The sequenced sample was PBMCs or T cells enriched from blood (not recorded which). The receptors stem from a woman younger than 30 who had been exposed to COVID-19.

This clone was observed a single time. This rearrangement joins TRBV28 to TRBJ2-3; 8 bases are shared with TRBD1. J gave up 14 bases and V 5 bases, and 9 bases lay outside the gene matches. The CDR3 has 12 residues. The germline gives CDR1 MDHEN, CDR2 SYDVKM. Here the CDR3 DNA reads TGTGCCAGCAGTCGGACAGGGCCCGTTTTGTATTTT. Its protein is CASSRTGPVLYF.

The CDR3 here is CASSAVERGQLLGDNEQFF. The DNA of the CDR3 is TGTGCCAGCAGCGCCGTCGAACGAGGGCAGCTCCTCGGAGACAATGAGCAGTTCTTC. J is TRBJ2-1 and V is TRBV9; D is possibly TRBD2 (5 bases). Germline V gives CDR1 SGDLS, CDR2 YYNGEE. This CDR3 region has 19 residues. The germline V and J ends were trimmed by 3 bases and 5 bases, with 27 bases remaining between them.

This clone was counted at least ten times. Distinct nucleotide sequences in the sample also encode this CDR3. This chain uses TRBV5-1 with TRBJ1-5; D not certain. Germline V lookup: CDR1 SGHRS, CDR2 YFSETQ. V was trimmed by 0 bases and J by 5 bases, leaving 6 bases between them. The CDR3 length is 13 residues. CDR3 loop: CASSLVGDQPQHF. CDR3 nucleotide sequence: TGCGCCAGCAGCTTGGTCGGGGATCAGCCCCAGCATTTT. Using reference TRBV5-1 and TRBJ1-5 for the parts outside the CDR3, the full variable domain is KAGVTQTPRYLIKTRGQQVTLSCSPISGHRSVSWYQQTPGQGLQFLFEYFSETQRNKGNFPGRFSGRQFSNSRSEMNVSTLELGDSALYLCASSLVGDQPQHFGDGTRLSIL.